Below, 12 T cell receptor beta chains from the same sample are listed, as sequenced in a study of T cell responses to AZD1222 COVID-19 vaccine. Libraries were prepared by immunoSEQ multiplex PCR; TCRdb keeps only in-frame clonotypes and omits some of them. The sample lists some 120,000 clones; just over 85% were seen once. The source was peripheral blood, collected on day 0 of AZD1222 vaccination. The receptors were sampled from an adult in good health.

CDR3 DNA sequence: TGCGCCAGCAGCGTTAGCGGGAGCTCCTACAATGAGCAGTTCTTC. This sequence encodes CASSVSGSSYNEQFF. This rearrangement joins TRBV5-1 to TRBJ2-1, with 9 bases identical to TRBD2. Germline V CDR1 and CDR2: SGHRS, YFSETQ. V was pared by 4 bases and J by 0 bases, with 2 bases of the junction left unmatched. The CDR3 extends over 15 amino acids.

The chain combines TRBV27 with TRBJ1-5; D is unresolved. The CDR3 spans 15 residues. The germline gives CDR1 MNHEY, CDR2 SMNVEV (reference sequence). Trimming shortened V by 7 bases and J by 2 bases, and 15 bases separated the two germline ends. CDR3 region: CASKTDPLGNQPQHF. In DNA, the CDR3 is TGTGCCAGCAAAACAGATCCCTTGGGCAATCAGCCCCAGCATTTT.

V usage is TRBV18 and J usage is TRBJ2-1, with TRBD2 matching 11 bases. Germline loops: CDR1 KGHSH, CDR2 LQKENI. After removal of 0 bases from V and 4 bases from J, the junction contained 2 bases not matched to a gene. The CDR3 extends over 16 amino acids. The CDR3 coding sequence is TGTGCCAGCTCACCACCGGGGACTAGCGGTTACAATGAGCAGTTCTTC. This encodes CASSPPGTSGYNEQFF.

V is TRBV27 and J is TRBJ1-1; no clear D gene. Trimming removed 7 bases from V and 10 bases from J, with 19 bases in between. Germline CDR1 is MNHEY and CDR2 is SMNVEV (reference sequence). The CDR3 spans 13 residues. The CDR3 spells CASTPAGAGGAFF. In DNA form, the CDR3 reads TGTGCCAGCACCCCTGCCGGAGCCGGAGGAGCTTTCTTT.

The chain has TRBV18 and TRBJ1-1; D gene unclear. Germline lookup yields CDR1 KGHSH and CDR2 LQKENI. Trimming stripped 3 bases from V and 1 base from J, with 6 bases between. The CDR3 is 13 amino acids. CDR3 protein: CASSPSQNTEAFF. In nucleotides, the CDR3 is TGTGCCAGCTCACCGAGTCAGAACACTGAAGCTTTCTTT.

The CDR3 coding sequence is TGTGCCAGTAGTATAGGAGCAGGGCGGGAGCAGCCCCAGCATTTT. It translates to CASSIGAGREQPQHF. The gene calls are TRBV19 and TRBJ1-5; the D gene is possibly TRBD1 (5 bases). Trimming left V 1 base short and J 7 bases short, with 14 bases between. Germline CDR1 LNHDA, CDR2 SQIVND (reference sequence). The CDR3 is made up of 15 amino acids.

The chain is built from TRBV28 and TRBJ2-3; D may be TRBD2 (5 bases). This CDR3 contains 18 residues. Trimming cost V 2 bases and J 5 bases, with 23 bases left between them. The germline gives CDR1 MDHEN, CDR2 SYDVKM. In nucleotides, the CDR3 is TGTGCCAGCAGTTTACCAGGCTCTCTAGCCGGAGTGGGAGATACGCAGTATTTT. It yields the protein CASSLPGSLAGVGDTQYF.

The CDR3, as DNA: TGTGCCAGCAGCCGGGCGGGAAGTGTCCAGTACAATGAGCAGTTCTTC. The encoded protein is CASSRAGSVQYNEQFF. The genes are TRBV21-1 and TRBJ2-1; the D call in the table, TRBD2, was not verified against the DNA. TRBV21-1 is recorded as a pseudogene. This CDR3 spans 16 amino acids.

The genes are TRBV5-5 and TRBJ2-2; no clear D. The V gene lost 1 base and the J gene lost 5 bases, with 6 bases spanning the gap. Germline V gives CDR1 SGHKS, CDR2 YYEKEE (reference sequence). The CDR3 consists of 13 residues. This CDR3 reads CASSLYPTGELFF. CDR3 nucleotide sequence: TGTGCCAGCAGCTTGTATCCGACCGGGGAGCTGTTTTTT.

The gene calls are TRBV7-2 and TRBJ2-2; D may be TRBD1 (7 bases). Germline values: CDR1 SGHTA, CDR2 FQGNSA. This CDR3 has 15 residues. The ends were cut back, 7 bases at V and 2 bases at J, with 14 bases in the middle. The CDR3, as DNA: TGTGCCAGCAAGCGGGCAGGGGGTAACACCGGGGAGCTGTTTTTT. It translates to CASKRAGGNTGELFF. The full variable domain, completed using reference TRBV7-2 and TRBJ2-2, is GAGVSQSPSNKVTEKGKDVELRCDPISGHTALYWYRQSLGQGLEFLIYFQGNSAPDKSGLPSDRFSAERTGGSVSTLTIQRTQQEDSAVYLCASKRAGGNTGELFFGEGSRLTVL.

This clone was counted once. The chain is built from TRBV2 and TRBJ2-3; TRBD1 might be the D (6 bases). The V gene's germline CDR1 is SNHLY and CDR2 FYNNEI. This CDR3 region has 15 residues. V dropped 4 bases and J dropped 1 base, with 12 bases sitting between them. CDR3 in DNA: TGTGCCAGCAGTGCACAGGGTCTCGGCACAGATACGCAGTATTTT. Translation gives CASSAQGLGTDTQYF.

V usage is TRBV5-1 and J usage is TRBJ2-5; either TRBD1 or TRBD2 may fit D (6 bases each). Germline V gene lookup returns CDR1 SGHRS and CDR2 YFSETQ. This CDR3 is built from 12 residues. The V end was cut by 9 bases, the J end by 4 bases, with 13 bases between. CDR3 protein: CATRQEGETQYF. DNA for the CDR3: TGCGCCACCAGACAGGAGGGAGAGACCCAGTACTTC.